This TCR beta chain was found in a study of T cell responses to AZD1222 COVID-19 vaccine. Points on this clone: Its antigen is undetermined.

After removal of 1 base from V and 6 bases from J, the junction contained 9 bases not matched to a gene. CDR3 length equals 16 residues. Germline-derived CDR1 and CDR2 are LGHNA and YNFKEQ. Study-wide points: Scientists sampled the repertoires only once the peak T cell response had passed. Clonal diversity may have been underestimated, and the donors were mostly white British, with more females than males. Spike-wide coverage was observed for vaccine-associated CD4 TCRs, with dominant responses at 160-218 and 743-854.

TCRdb's table, derived via immunoSEQ multiplex PCR, lists solely in-frame clones and lacks some. The table has over 100,000 clones, 75% to 95% seen once. Source: peripheral blood, taken on day 0 of AZD1222 vaccination. The receptor was derived from an adult in good health. V is TRBV4-2 and J is TRBJ2-1, with 7 positions matching TRBD1. The CDR3 region is CASSQAETGPANEQFF. CDR3 sequence (DNA): TGTGCCAGCAGCCAAGCGGAGACAGGGCCGGCCAATGAGCAGTTCTTC.